Sequencing of this T cell receptor beta chain was carried out in a study of T cell clusters in autoimmune cytopenias. Study context: Per sample, median TRB depth was about 52,000 reads, yielding a median 2,350 distinct clonotypes. Broader study findings: The cluster-lack signature was not seen for secondary cytopenia versus chronic lymphocytic leukemia. The T cell clusters came from computational analysis alone and lack functional validation. Compared with active autoimmune hepatitis patients, healthy donors showed almost three-fold more exclusive TRB clusters.

TRB was amplified by touch-down multiplex PCR, primer pools A and B combined. TCRdb reprocessed the multiplex PCR reads and stores each CDR3 protein as one record, lacking DNA. The repertoire table contains about 12,000 distinct CDR3 sequences. The CDR3 runs 14 residues. CDR1 LNHDA and CDR2 SQIVND come from the germline V gene (reference sequence). Regarding this clonotype: The antigen remains undetermined.

Some 38,000 genome equivalents of blood DNA were amplified for TRB. The TCR sequence derives from a human donor with an autoimmune cytopenia or autoimmune hepatitis (not recorded which). Input material: peripheral blood. J is TRBJ2-1 and V is TRBV19; TCRdb's D gene call, TRBD2, goes unchecked for lack of DNA. The CDR3 sequence: CASSILAWGNEQFF.